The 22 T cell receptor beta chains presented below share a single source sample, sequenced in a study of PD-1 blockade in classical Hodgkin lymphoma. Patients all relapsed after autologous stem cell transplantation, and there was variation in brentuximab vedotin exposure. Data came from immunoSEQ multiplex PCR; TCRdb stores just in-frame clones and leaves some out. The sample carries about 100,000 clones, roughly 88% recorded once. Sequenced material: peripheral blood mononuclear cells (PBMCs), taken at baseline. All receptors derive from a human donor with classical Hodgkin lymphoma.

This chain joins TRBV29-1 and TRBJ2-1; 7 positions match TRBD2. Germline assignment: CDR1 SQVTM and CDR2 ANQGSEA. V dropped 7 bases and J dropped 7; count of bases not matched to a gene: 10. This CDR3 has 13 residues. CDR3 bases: TGCAGCGCCCCCCGGGACTATAGGAATGAGCAGTTCTTC. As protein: CSAPRDYRNEQFF.

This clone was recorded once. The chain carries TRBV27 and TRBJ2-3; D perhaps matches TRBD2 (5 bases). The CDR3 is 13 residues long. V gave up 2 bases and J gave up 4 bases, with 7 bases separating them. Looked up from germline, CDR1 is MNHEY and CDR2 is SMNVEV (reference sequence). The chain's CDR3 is CASSLPGSDTQYF. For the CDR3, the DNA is TGTGCCAGCAGTTTACCGGGATCAGATACGCAGTATTTT.

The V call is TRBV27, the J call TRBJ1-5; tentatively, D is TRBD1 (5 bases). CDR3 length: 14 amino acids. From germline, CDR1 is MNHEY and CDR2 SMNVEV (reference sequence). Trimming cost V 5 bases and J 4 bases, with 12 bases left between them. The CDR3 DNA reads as TGTGCCAGCAGTGTTTGGGGGGGTAATCAGCCCCAGCATTTT. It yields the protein CASSVWGGNQPQHF.

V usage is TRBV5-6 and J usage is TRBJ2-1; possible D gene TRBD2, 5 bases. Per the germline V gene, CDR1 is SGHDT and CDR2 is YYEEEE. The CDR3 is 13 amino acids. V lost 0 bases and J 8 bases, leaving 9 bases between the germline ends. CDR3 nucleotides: TGTGCCAGCAGCTTGGTTGGGAGCGATGAGCAGTTCTTC. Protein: CASSLVGSDEQFF.

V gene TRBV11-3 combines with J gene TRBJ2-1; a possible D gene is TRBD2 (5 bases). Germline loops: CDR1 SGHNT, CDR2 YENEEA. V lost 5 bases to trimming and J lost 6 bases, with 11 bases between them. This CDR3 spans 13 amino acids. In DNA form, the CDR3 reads TGTGCCAGCAGCCTGATTCGGGGCAATGAGCAGTTCTTC. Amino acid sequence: CASSLIRGNEQFF. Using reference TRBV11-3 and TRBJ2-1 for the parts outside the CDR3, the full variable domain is EAGVVQSPRYKIIEKKQPVAFWCNPISGHNTLYWYLQNLGQGPELLIRYENEEAVDDSQLPKDRFSAERLKGVDSTLKIQPAELGDSAVYLCASSLIRGNEQFFGPGTRLTVL.

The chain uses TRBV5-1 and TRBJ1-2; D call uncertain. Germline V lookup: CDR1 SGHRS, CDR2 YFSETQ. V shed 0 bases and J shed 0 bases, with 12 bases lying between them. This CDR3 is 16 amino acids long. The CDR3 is CASSLAPVGANYGYTF. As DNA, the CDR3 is TGCGCCAGCAGCTTGGCCCCAGTGGGAGCTAACTATGGCTACACCTTC.

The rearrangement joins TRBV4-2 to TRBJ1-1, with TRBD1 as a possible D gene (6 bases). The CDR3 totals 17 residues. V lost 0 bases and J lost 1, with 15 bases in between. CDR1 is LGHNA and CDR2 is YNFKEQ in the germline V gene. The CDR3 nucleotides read TGTGCCAGCAGCCAAGACCCGGGGGCGGGGGAGAACACTGAAGCTTTCTTT. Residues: CASSQDPGAGENTEAFF.

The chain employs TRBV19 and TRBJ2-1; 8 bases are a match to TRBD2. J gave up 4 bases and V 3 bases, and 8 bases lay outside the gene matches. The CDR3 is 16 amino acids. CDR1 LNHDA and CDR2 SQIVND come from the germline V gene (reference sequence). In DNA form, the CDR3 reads TGTGCCAGTAGTATGCTTCAGTCTAGCGGGTACAATGAGCAGTTCTTC. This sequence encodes CASSMLQSSGYNEQFF.

CDR3 DNA: TGTGCCAGCAGCCGAGAACCGGGACAGGTTTTCTATGGCTACACCTTC. As protein: CASSREPGQVFYGYTF. J is TRBJ1-2 and V is TRBV7-6, with 8 bases fitting TRBD1. The CDR3 has 16 amino acids. Germline trimming cut 5 bases from V and 4 bases from J; bases unmatched to any gene: 12. Germline CDR1 is SGHVS and CDR2 is FNYEAQ.

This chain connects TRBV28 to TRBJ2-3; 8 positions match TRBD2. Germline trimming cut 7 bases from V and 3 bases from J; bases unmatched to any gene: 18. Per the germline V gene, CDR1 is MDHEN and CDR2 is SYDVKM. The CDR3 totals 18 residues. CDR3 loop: CASNFGVAGRIQTDTQYF. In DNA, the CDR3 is TGTGCCAGCAACTTTGGGGTAGCGGGGCGGATTCAGACAGATACGCAGTATTTT.

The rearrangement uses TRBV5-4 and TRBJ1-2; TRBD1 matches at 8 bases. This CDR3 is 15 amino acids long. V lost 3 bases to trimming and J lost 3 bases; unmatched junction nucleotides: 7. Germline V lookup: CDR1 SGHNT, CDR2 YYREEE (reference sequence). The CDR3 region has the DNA TGTGCCAGCAGCTCTAGATCACAGGGGGACTATGGCTACACCTTC. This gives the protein CASSSRSQGDYGYTF.

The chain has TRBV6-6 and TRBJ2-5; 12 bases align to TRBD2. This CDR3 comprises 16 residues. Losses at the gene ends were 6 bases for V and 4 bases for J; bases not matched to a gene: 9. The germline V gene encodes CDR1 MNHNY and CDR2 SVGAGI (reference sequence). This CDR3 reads CASRLSSGRGGETQYF. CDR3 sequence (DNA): TGTGCCAGCAGACTATCTAGCGGGAGGGGGGGAGAGACCCAGTACTTC.

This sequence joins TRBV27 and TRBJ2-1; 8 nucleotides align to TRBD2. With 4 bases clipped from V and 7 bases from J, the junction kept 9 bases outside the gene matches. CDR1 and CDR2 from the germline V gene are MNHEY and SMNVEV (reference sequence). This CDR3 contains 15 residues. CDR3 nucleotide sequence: TGTGCCAGCAGTTCGGGACTAGAGTCTGGGAATGAGCAGTTCTTC. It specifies CASSSGLESGNEQFF.

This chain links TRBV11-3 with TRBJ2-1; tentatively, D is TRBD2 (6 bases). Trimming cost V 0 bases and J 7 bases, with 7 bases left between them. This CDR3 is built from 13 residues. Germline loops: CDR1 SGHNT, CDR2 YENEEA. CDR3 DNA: TGTGCCAGCAGCTTAGAGGCGGGGAATGAGCAGTTCTTC. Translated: CASSLEAGNEQFF.

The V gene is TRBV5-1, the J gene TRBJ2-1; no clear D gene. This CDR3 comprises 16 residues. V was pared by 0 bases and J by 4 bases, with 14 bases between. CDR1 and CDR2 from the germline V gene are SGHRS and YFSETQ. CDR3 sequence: CASSLDGLPRYNEQFF. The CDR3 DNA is TGCGCCAGCAGCTTGGACGGATTGCCCAGATACAATGAGCAGTTCTTC. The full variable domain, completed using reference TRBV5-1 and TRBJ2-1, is KAGVTQTPRYLIKTRGQQVTLSCSPISGHRSVSWYQQTPGQGLQFLFEYFSETQRNKGNFPGRFSGRQFSNSRSEMNVSTLELGDSALYLCASSLDGLPRYNEQFFGPGTRLTVL.

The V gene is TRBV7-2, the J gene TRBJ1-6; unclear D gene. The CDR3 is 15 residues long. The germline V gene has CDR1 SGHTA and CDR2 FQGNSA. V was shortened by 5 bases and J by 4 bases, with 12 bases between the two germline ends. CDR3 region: CASSDLDGYNSPLHF. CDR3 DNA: TGTGCCAGCAGCGATCTGGATGGGTATAATTCACCCCTCCACTTT.

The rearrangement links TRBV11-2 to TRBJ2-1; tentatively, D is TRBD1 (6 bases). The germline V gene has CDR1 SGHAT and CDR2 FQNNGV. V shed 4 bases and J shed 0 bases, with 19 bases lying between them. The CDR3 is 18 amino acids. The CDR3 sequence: CASSSNRPGVSSYNEQFF. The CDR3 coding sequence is TGTGCCAGCAGCTCGAACCGGCCAGGGGTCAGCTCCTACAATGAGCAGTTCTTC.

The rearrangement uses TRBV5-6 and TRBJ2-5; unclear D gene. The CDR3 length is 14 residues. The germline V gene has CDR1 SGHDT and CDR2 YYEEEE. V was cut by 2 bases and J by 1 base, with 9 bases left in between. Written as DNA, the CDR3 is TGTGCCAGCAGCTTCGGTTTAAGCCAAGAGACCCAGTACTTC. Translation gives CASSFGLSQETQYF.

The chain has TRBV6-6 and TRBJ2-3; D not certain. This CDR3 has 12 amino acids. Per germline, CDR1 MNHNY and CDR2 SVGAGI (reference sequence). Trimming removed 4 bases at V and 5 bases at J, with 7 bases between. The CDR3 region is CASSSAEDTQYF. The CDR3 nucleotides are TGTGCCAGCAGTTCCGCGGAAGATACGCAGTATTTT.

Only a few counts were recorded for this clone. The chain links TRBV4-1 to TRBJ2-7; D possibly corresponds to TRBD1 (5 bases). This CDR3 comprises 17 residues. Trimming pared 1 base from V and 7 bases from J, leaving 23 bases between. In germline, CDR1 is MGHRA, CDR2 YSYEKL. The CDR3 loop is CASSQVGGRDSPFEQYF. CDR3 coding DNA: TGCGCCAGCAGCCAAGTTGGCGGCCGCGACAGCCCTTTTGAGCAGTACTTC.

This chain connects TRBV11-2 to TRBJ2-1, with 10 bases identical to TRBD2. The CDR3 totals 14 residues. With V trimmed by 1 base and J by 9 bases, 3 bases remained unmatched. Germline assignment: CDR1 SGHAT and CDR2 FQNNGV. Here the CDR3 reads CASSLVAGGGEQFF. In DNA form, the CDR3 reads TGTGCCAGCAGCTTAGTAGCGGGAGGTGGTGAGCAGTTCTTC.

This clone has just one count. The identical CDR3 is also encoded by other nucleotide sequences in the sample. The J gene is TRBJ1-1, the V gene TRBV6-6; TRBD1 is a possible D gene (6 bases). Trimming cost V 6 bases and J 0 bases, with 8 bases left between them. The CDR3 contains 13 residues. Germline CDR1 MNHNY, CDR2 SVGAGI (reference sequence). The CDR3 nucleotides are TGTGCCAGCAGGGACAGCATGAACACTGAAGCTTTCTTT. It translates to CASRDSMNTEAFF.